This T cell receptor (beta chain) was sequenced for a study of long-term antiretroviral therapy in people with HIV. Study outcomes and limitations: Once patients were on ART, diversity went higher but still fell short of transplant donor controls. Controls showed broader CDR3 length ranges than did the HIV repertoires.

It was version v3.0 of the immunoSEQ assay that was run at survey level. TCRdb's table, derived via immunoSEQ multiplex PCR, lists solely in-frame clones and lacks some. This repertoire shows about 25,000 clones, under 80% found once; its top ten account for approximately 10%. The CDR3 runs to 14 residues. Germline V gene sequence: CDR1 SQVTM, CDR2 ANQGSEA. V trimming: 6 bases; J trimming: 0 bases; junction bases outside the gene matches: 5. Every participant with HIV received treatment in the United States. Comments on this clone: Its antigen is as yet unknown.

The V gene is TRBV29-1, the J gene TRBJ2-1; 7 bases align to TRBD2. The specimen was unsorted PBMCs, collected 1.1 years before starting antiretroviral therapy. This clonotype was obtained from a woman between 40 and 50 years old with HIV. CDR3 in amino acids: CSVGGSTSYNEQFF. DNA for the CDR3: TGCAGCGTCGGGGGGTCGACCTCCTACAATGAGCAGTTCTTC.